A single sample gave rise to the 15 T cell receptor beta chains below, sequenced in a study of metastatic and nonmetastatic thyroid tumors (dated by TCRdb to 2019 to 2021). To prepare the library, PCR was applied. Sequencing was carried out with an Illumina HiSeq 4000. TCRdb passed the public sequencing reads through fastp at Q25 and MiXCR, retaining productive beta sequences. This sample is represented by roughly 8,000 clones; around a third of them were singletons. The top ten clonotypes cover around 9.6% of the sample. None of the patients had been given any treatment before thyroid surgery. The sequencing sample was made of tumor tissue. The receptor source for this set is a female donor with papillary thyroid cancer or a benign thyroid nodule (not recorded which). Some clones in this sample may be carry-over from other donors' samples.

This clone came up a few times. V is TRBV6-6 and J is TRBJ1-1; D is perhaps TRBD1 (5 bases). With 2 bases removed from V and 8 bases from J, the gap between germline ends came to 24 bases. CDR1 is MNHNY and CDR2 is SVGAGI in the germline V gene (reference sequence). This CDR3 is 17 amino acids long. The CDR3 here is CASSYLFTRGAASEAFF. The CDR3 DNA is TGTGCCAGCAGTTACCTCTTTACAAGGGGCGCGGCCTCAGAAGCTTTCTTT.

This clone is medium-sized (0.01 to 0.1%) in the sample. V gene TRBV2 combines with J gene TRBJ2-2; TRBD1 aligns across 8 bases. Germline V gene data show CDR1 as SNHLY and CDR2 as FYNNEI. The V and J ends lost 7 bases and 6 bases, in that order; junction bases with no gene match: 10. This CDR3 spans 15 amino acids. CDR3 DNA: TGTGCCAGCATGGGGGGACAGGTGGTCCCCGGGGAGCTGTTTTTT. It specifies CASMGGQVVPGELFF.

DNA of the CDR3: TGTGCCAGCAGCTTAGACAGGGGTTCCTACGAGCAGTACTTC. Residues: CASSLDRGSYEQYF. This chain connects TRBV11-2 to TRBJ2-7; a possible D gene is TRBD1 (6 bases). Germline loops: CDR1 SGHAT, CDR2 FQNNGV. The V end was cut by 0 bases, the J end by 1 base, with 7 bases between. The CDR3 is 14 residues long. Full variable domain (remainder filled in from reference TRBV11-2 and TRBJ2-7): EAGVAQSPRYKIIEKRQSVAFWCNPISGHATLYWYQQILGQGPKLLIQFQNNGVVDDSQLPKDRFSAERLKGVDSTLKIQPAKLEDSAVYLCASSLDRGSYEQYFGPGTRLTVT.

This clone is medium-sized by share. The gene calls are TRBV15 and TRBJ2-5; 9 nucleotides line up with TRBD2. V shed 0 bases, J shed 5 bases, and the junction held 4 bases outside the gene matches. Looked up from germline, CDR1 is LNHNV and CDR2 is YYDKDF (reference sequence). The CDR3 is 15 residues long. CDR3: CATSRDRAGGETQYF. The CDR3 region has the DNA TGTGCCACCAGCAGAGATCGGGCGGGAGGGGAGACCCAGTACTTC. Based on the CDR3 plus reference TRBV15 and TRBJ2-5, the full variable domain is DAMVIQNPRYQVTQFGKPVTLSCSQTLNHNVMYWYQQKSSQAPKLLFHYYDKDFNNEADTPDNFQSRRPNTSFCFLDIRSPGLGDTAMYLCATSRDRAGGETQYFGPGTRLLVL.

In its sample, this clone ranks as medium-sized. The J gene is TRBJ2-1, the V gene TRBV6-1; 11 positions match TRBD2. The length of the CDR3 is 15 residues. Germline lookup yields CDR1 MNHNS and CDR2 SASEGT. V gave up 7 bases and J gave up 3 bases; unmatched junction bases: 5. The CDR3 is CASIRLAGNYNEQFF. Here the CDR3 DNA reads TGTGCCAGCATTAGACTAGCGGGAAACTACAATGAGCAGTTCTTC.

This clone is medium-sized by share. Being one base from a much bigger clone, this may be a read error. Other DNA sequences of this sample code for an identical CDR3. The chain joins TRBV2 to TRBJ2-7; D gene ambiguous. V was trimmed by 2 bases and J by 4 bases, leaving 6 bases between them. The CDR3 consists of 12 residues. Germline V gene data show CDR1 as SNHLY and CDR2 as FYNNEI. As DNA, the CDR3 is TGTGCCAGCAGTGAACAGCATTACGAGCAGTACTTC. This gives the protein CASSEQHYEQYF.

By share of the sample, this clone is medium-sized. CDR3 protein: CASSATGWGGELFF. In DNA form, the CDR3 reads TGTGCCAGCAGTGCTACAGGGTGGGGCGGGGAGCTGTTTTTT. This chain joins TRBV28 and TRBJ2-2; TRBD1 might be the D (6 bases). Germline CDR1 is MDHEN and CDR2 is SYDVKM. The V and J ends lost 5 bases and 7 bases respectively, with 14 bases between them. This CDR3 has 14 amino acids.

Judged by abundance, this clone is medium-sized (0.01 to 0.1%). The V gene is TRBV5-8, the J gene TRBJ1-3; 8 nucleotides agree with TRBD1. Germline V gives CDR1 SGHTS, CDR2 YDEGEE. The CDR3 is 14 amino acids. V shed 4 bases and J 2 bases; nucleotides not matched to a gene: 2. The CDR3 protein is CASSRQGTGNTIYF. The CDR3 DNA reads as TGTGCCAGCAGCCGACAGGGGACTGGAAACACCATATATTTT.

This clone is medium-sized. This chain uses TRBV7-9 with TRBJ2-7; D is possibly TRBD1 (5 bases). CDR1 SEHNR and CDR2 FQNEAQ come from the germline V gene (reference sequence). The CDR3 runs 15 residues. V was clipped by 1 base and J by 0 bases, with 10 bases between them. The DNA of the CDR3 is TGTGCCAGCAGCTTAGAGGGGAACCCCTCCTACGAGCAGTACTTC. Its protein is CASSLEGNPSYEQYF.

This clone is medium-sized within its sample. As DNA, the CDR3 is TGTGCCAGCAGCTTAGGAGGGGAGCAGCCCCAGCATTTT. As protein: CASSLGGEQPQHF. The chain is built from TRBV7-2 and TRBJ1-5; perhaps TRBD1 as D (5 bases). V was clipped by 1 base and J by 7 bases, with 8 bases between them. Looked up from germline, CDR1 is SGHTA and CDR2 is FQGNSA. The CDR3 is 13 residues long.

This chain uses TRBV28 with TRBJ2-1; either TRBD1 or TRBD2 may supply D (5 bases each). CDR1 MDHEN and CDR2 SYDVKM come from the germline V gene. The V gene lost 7 bases and the J gene lost 0 bases, with 10 bases spanning the gap. This CDR3 is 14 amino acids long. The DNA of the CDR3 is TGTGCCAGCAATACGGGACGCTCCTACAATGAGCAGTTCTTC. As protein: CASNTGRSYNEQFF.

This clone counts as medium-sized. This chain links TRBV20-1 with TRBJ2-3; D is unresolved. Trimming removed 3 bases from V and 0 bases from J, with 10 bases in between. The CDR3 runs to 14 residues. Per the germline V gene, CDR1 is DFQATT and CDR2 is SNEGSKA (reference sequence). The CDR3 region has the DNA TGCAGTGCTAGCTCCCCGACTAGCACAGATACGCAGTATTTT. Translation: CSASSPTSTDTQYF.

The V and J genes are TRBV13 and TRBJ1-6; D gene ambiguous. Germline V CDR1 and CDR2: PRHDT, FYEKMQ (reference sequence). Trimming removed 6 bases at V and 1 base at J, with 7 bases between. CDR3 size: 14 residues. The CDR3 coding sequence is TGTGCCAGCAGTCGAAGTTCCTATAATTCACCCCTCCACTTT. Translated, it gives CASSRSSYNSPLHF.

The J gene is TRBJ1-2, the V gene TRBV7-3, with a tentative D call TRBD1 (5 bases). The germline V and J ends were trimmed by 1 base and 8 bases, with 20 bases remaining between them. There are 16 residues in the CDR3. Germline lookup yields CDR1 SGHTA and CDR2 FQGTGA. CDR3 sequence: CASSLRPGNPSRGYTF. DNA for the CDR3: TGTGCCAGCAGCTTAAGGCCAGGGAACCCCTCTAGAGGCTACACCTTC.

In this sample, this clone turned up many times. This clone may be a read error of a much larger clone one base away. Written as DNA, the CDR3 is TGCAGTGCTAGAGACGGGACTAGTCGGTACGAGCAGTACTTC. This encodes CSARDGTSRYEQYF. The rearrangement uses TRBV20-1 and TRBJ2-7, with 8 bases lining up with TRBD2. J was trimmed by 4 bases and V by 0 bases; bases with no gene match: 5. There are 14 residues in the CDR3. Germline CDR1 reads DFQATT; CDR2 reads SNEGSKA (reference sequence).